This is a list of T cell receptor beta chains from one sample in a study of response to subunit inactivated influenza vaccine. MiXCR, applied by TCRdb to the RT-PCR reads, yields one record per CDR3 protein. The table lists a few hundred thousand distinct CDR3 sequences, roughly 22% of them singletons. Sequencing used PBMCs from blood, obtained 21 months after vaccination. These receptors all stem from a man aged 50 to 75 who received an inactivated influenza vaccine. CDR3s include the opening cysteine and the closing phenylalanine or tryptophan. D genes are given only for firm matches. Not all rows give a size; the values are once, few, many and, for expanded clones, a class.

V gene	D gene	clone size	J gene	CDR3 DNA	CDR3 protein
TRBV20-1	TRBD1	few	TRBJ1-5	TGCAGTGCTGGACAGGGGGCGCGGGGCAATCAGCCCCAGCATTTT	CSAGQGARGNQPQHF
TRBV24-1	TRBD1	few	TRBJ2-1	TGTGCCACCAGTGACGCGACAGGGACCGTTTACAATGAGCAGTTCTTC	CATSDATGTVYNEQFF
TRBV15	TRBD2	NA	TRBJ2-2	TGTGCCACCAGCAGATCCCGGACTAGCGGTCCCGGGGAGCTGTTTTTT	CATSRSRTSGPGELFF
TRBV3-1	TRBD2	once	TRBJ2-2	TGTGCCAGCAGCCAAGGCGGGGGGCCCACCGGGGAGCTGTTTTTT	CASSQGGGPTGELFF
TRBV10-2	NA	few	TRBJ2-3	TGCGCCAGCAGTGAGTTAAGTGACACTACTACAGATACGCAGTATTTT	CASSELSDTTTDTQYF
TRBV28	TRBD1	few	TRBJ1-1	TGTGCCAGCAGCCGGTGGACAGGGTCATTCGGAGACACTGAAGCTTTCTTT	CASSRWTGSFGDTEAFF
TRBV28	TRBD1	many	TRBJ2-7	TGTGCCAGCAGTTACCACCCAACAGGGGGCAGCTCCTACGAGCAGTACTTC	CASSYHPTGGSSYEQYF
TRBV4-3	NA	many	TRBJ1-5	TGCGCCAGCAGCCTCACGCGGGGAGTAAATCAGCCCCAGCATTTT	CASSLTRGVNQPQHF
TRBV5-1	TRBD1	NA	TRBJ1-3	TGCGCCAGCAGCCTGGGACAGGGTGGAAACACCATATATTTT	CASSLGQGGNTIYF
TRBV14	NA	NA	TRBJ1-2	TGTGCCAGCAGCCAAGATACGTTCTATGGCTACACCTTC	CASSQDTFYGYTF
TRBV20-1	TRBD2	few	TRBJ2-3	TGCAGTGCTAGCGCGACTAGCGGGAGTGGGGATACGCAGTATTTT	CSASATSGSGDTQYF
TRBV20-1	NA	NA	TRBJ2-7	TGCAGTGCTAGTAAAGAGGGGTTCGAGCAGTACTTC	CSASKEGFEQYF
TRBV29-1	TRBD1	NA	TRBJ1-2	TGCAGCGTTGGAGACAGGGGGAACTATGGCTACACCTTC	CSVGDRGNYGYTF
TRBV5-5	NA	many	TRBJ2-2	TGTGCCAGCAGCTTGGGGGGCACGAGGGGCGGGGAGCTGTTTTTT	CASSLGGTRGGELFF
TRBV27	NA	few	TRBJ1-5	TGTGCCAGCAGTTTATCGAACCCCGCATATCAGCCCCAGCATTTT	CASSLSNPAYQPQHF
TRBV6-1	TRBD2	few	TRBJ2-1	TGTGCCAGCAGTGAAGCCATAGCGGGAGGTAATGAGCAGTTCTTC	CASSEAIAGGNEQFF
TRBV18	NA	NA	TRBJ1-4	TGTGCCAGCTCACCACAGGAAACTAATGAAAAACTGTTTTTT	CASSPQETNEKLFF
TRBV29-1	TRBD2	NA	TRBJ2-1	TGCAGCGTTGAAAAGCGGGACTCATCCTACAATGAGCAGTTCTTC	CSVEKRDSSYNEQFF
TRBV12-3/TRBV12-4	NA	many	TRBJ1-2	TGTGCCAGCAGTTTAGAGGGGACGGCTTATGGCTACACCTTC	CASSLEGTAYGYTF
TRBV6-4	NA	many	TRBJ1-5	TGTGCCAGCAGCGAGGCCGGCGGTGGTCAGCCCCAGCATTTT	CASSEAGGGQPQHF
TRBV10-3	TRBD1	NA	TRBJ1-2	TGTGCCATCAGTGAGTCGGGACAGGGTATTGGAGGCTACACCTTC	CAISESGQGIGGYTF
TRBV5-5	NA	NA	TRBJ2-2	TGTGCCAGCAGCCGGGGGTCAGACTTCACCGGGGAGCTGTTTTTT	CASSRGSDFTGELFF
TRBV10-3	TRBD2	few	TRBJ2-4	TGTGCCATCAGTGAGGTTGCGGGGGAATCCCCCCTAGCCAAAAACATTCAGTACTTC	CAISEVAGESPLAKNIQYF
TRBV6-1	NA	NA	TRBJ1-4	TGTGCCAGCAGTGAAGGGACCTCTAATGAAAAACTGTTTTTT	CASSEGTSNEKLFF
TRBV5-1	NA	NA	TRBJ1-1	TGCGCCAGCAGCTTGGGGGTTAACACTCAAGCTTTCTTT	CASSLGVNTQAFF
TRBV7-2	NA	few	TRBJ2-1	TGTGCCAGCAGCTCCTACCCTCTAGAACATGAGCAGTTCTTC	CASSSYPLEHEQFF
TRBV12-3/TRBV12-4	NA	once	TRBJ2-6	TGTGCCAGCAGTAACGGACACTCTGGGGCCAACGTCCTGACTTTC	CASSNGHSGANVLTF
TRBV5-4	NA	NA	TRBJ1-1	TGTGCCAGCAGCTTGCAGGGAGTCTCTGAAGCTTTCTTT	CASSLQGVSEAFF
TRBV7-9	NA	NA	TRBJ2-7	TGTGCCAGCAGCTTAGGTTCAGGGAACTCCAACGAGCAGTACTTC	CASSLGSGNSNEQYF
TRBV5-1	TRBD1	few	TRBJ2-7	TGCGCCAGCAGTCCTACTTCCGGGACAGGGGCCTACGAGCAGTACTTC	CASSPTSGTGAYEQYF
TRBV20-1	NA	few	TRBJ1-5	TGCAGTGCTACAGGGGTTAGCAATCAGCCCCAGCATTTT	CSATGVSNQPQHF
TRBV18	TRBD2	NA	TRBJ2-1	TGTGCCAGCTCACGCGGACTAGAACGGTCCTACAATGAGCAGTTCTTC	CASSRGLERSYNEQFF
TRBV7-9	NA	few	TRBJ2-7	TGTGCCAGCAGCCCCACCCGTAGGTCCTACGAGCAGTACTTC	CASSPTRRSYEQYF
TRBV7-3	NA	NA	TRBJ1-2	TGTGCCAGCAGCTTAGACCCGGCGGCGGGTTATGGCTACACCTTC	CASSLDPAAGYGYTF
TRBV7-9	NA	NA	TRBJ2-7	TGTGCCAGCAGCTCCGATTATCGCCCCGATCCCTACGAGCAGTACTTC	CASSSDYRPDPYEQYF
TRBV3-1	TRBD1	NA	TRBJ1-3	TGTGCCAGCAGCCCCCGGGACAGAGGAAACACCATATATTTT	CASSPRDRGNTIYF
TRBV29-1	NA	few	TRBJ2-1	TGCAGCGTTGGTAGCGACTACCTTACCCAGTTCTTC	CSVGSDYLTQFF
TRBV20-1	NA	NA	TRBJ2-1	TGCAGTGCTAGAGATGCCCGGGGGGCGCAGGGTTTTAATGAGCAGTTCTTC	CSARDARGAQGFNEQFF
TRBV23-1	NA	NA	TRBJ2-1	TGCGCCAGCAGTCAATACCCACACTCGACAGCGAGATACAATGAGCAGTTCTTC	CASSQYPHSTARYNEQFF
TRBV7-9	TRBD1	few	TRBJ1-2	TGTGCCAGCAGCGGACAGGGTATGGATGGCTACACCTTC	CASSGQGMDGYTF
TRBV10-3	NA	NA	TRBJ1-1	TGTGCCATCAGACCCGGGACGGAGAACACTGAAGCTTTCTTT	CAIRPGTENTEAFF
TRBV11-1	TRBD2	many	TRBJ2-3	TGTGCCAGCAGCTACCCACCCAGACTAGCGGGAGTGAGGGATACGCAGTATTTT	CASSYPPRLAGVRDTQYF
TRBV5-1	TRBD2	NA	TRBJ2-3	TGCGCCAGCAGCTCCCGACTAGCGGGGGTAGGATCCACAGATACGCAGTATTTT	CASSSRLAGVGSTDTQYF
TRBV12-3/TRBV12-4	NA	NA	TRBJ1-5	TGTGCCAGCAGTCCCCGGGGTAAGGGATATAATCAGCCCCAGCATTTT	CASSPRGKGYNQPQHF
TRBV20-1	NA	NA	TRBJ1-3	TGCAGTGCCCCAAAGGGACCCAAGGCTGGAAACACCATATATTTT	CSAPKGPKAGNTIYF
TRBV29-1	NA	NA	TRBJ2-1	TGCAGCGTTGGCCGCGAAGACAATGAGCAGTTCTTC	CSVGREDNEQFF
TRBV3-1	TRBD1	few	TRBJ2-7	TGTGCCAGCAGCCAATATAGACAGGGGTGGTACGAGCAGTACTTC	CASSQYRQGWYEQYF
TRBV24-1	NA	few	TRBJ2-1	TGTGCCACCAGTGGTATGAGGGGTAGCTCCTACAATGAGCAGTTCTTC	CATSGMRGSSYNEQFF
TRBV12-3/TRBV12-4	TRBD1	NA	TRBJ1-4	TGTGCCAGCAGCCCGACAGGGCTCGGCAATGAAAAACTGTTTTTT	CASSPTGLGNEKLFF
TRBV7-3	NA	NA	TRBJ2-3	TGTGCCAGCAGCGTAGGACAACCGGGAACAGATACGCAGTATTTT	CASSVGQPGTDTQYF
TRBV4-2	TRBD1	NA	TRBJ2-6	TGTGCCAGCAGCCAAGTCGGACAGGGCCTCTCTGGGGCCAACGTCCTGACTTTC	CASSQVGQGLSGANVLTF
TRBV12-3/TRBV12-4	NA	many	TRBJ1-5	TGTGCCAGCACCCTTGGGGGCAATCAGCCCCAGCATTTT	CASTLGGNQPQHF
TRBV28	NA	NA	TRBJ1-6	TGTGCCAGCAGTTTACGCCAACTACTTAATTCACCCCTCCACTTT	CASSLRQLLNSPLHF
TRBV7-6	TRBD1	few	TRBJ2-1	TGTGCCAGCAGCTTAGCGCCGGGACAGGGTACTGAGCAGTTCTTC	CASSLAPGQGTEQFF
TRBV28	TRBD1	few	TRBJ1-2	TGTGCCAGCAAGACGGGACAGGGGGCGTATGGCTACACCTTC	CASKTGQGAYGYTF